This T cell receptor beta chain appears in the sequencing data of a study of control samples from healthy donors and cancer patients. CDR3 size: 15 residues. Germline V gene sequence: CDR1 LNHDA, CDR2 SQIVND (reference sequence). V shed 1 base and J 6 bases; nucleotides not matched to a gene: 8. The method was immunoSEQ multiplex PCR; TCRdb's version includes in-frame clones alone and lacks a portion of them. This sample has about 100,000 clones, with roughly 92% found just once. The table lists this clone with a count of one. The origin of this receptor is a human donor in good health. The donor label of this sample is uncertain. V usage is TRBV19 and J usage is TRBJ1-2, with TRBD1 matching 7 bases. The sequencing sample was made of blood. The DNA of the CDR3 is TGTGCCAGTAGTATAGTCCCAGGGGGGATTGATGGCTACACCTTC. It codes for CASSIVPGGIDGYTF.